Following are 16 T cell receptor beta chains from one sample sequenced in a study of technical replicates of blood from a handful of donors. Clones were sequenced by immunoSEQ multiplex PCR, and TCRdb holds only the in-frame ones, with some missing. The data contain 75,000 to 95,000 clones, around 94% of them singletons. The sample was T cells isolated from PBMCs. Receptor source: a human donor in good health.

Written as DNA, the CDR3 is TGCGCCAGCAGTGAGACGGTTGACAGGGGCTACGAGCAGTACTTC. Protein sequence: CASSETVDRGYEQYF. The chain employs TRBV10-1 and TRBJ2-7; 8 nucleotides agree with TRBD1. This CDR3 has 15 amino acids. V lost 2 bases and J lost 3; bases outside the gene matches: 6. The germline V gene encodes CDR1 WNHNN and CDR2 SYGVQD (reference sequence).

The chain couples TRBV29-1 to TRBJ1-5, with a weak D call TRBD1 (6 bases). Per the germline V gene, CDR1 is SQVTM and CDR2 is ANQGSEA. The germline V and J ends were trimmed by 6 bases and 5 bases, with 14 bases remaining between them. The CDR3 has 13 residues. Here the CDR3 reads CSVETGDYQPQHF. The DNA of the CDR3 is TGCAGCGTAGAGACAGGAGACTATCAGCCCCAGCATTTT. The full variable domain, with the rest looked up from reference TRBV29-1 and TRBJ1-5, is SAVISQKPSRDICQRGTSLTIQCQVDSQVTMMFWYRQQPGQSLTLIATANQGSEATYESGFVIDKFPISRPNLTFSTLTVSNMSPEDSSIYLCSVETGDYQPQHFGDGTRLSIL.

The gene calls are TRBV28 and TRBJ1-5, with D tentatively TRBD1 (5 bases). The V gene lost 2 bases and the J gene lost 0 bases, with 8 bases spanning the gap. Germline V CDR1 and CDR2: MDHEN, SYDVKM. This CDR3 comprises 15 residues. For the CDR3, the DNA is TGTGCCAGCAGTTTAGCAGGGTATAGCAATCAGCCCCAGCATTTT. Translation: CASSLAGYSNQPQHF.

This chain links TRBV29-1 with TRBJ1-2, with D possibly being TRBD1 (6 bases). Per germline, CDR1 SQVTM and CDR2 ANQGSEA. This CDR3 spans 10 amino acids. Trimming removed 5 bases at V and 8 bases at J, with 9 bases between. The CDR3 DNA is TGCAGCGTTCCGGGGGGCGGCTACACCTTC. Protein product: CSVPGGGYTF.

This clone was counted only a few times. The J gene is TRBJ2-5, the V gene TRBV29-1, with TRBD1 matching 7 bases. The J segment lost 3 bases and the V segment lost 2 bases, leaving 9 bases of the junction unmatched. The CDR3 is 15 amino acids. Per germline, CDR1 SQVTM and CDR2 ANQGSEA. DNA for the CDR3: TGCAGCGTTGAACTGACAGGGACGGAGGAAGAGACCCAGTACTTC. Translation: CSVELTGTEEETQYF.

Written as DNA, the CDR3 is TGTGCCATAGGGGGGGGGTCGGAGCAGTTCTTC. This encodes CAIGGGSEQFF. J is TRBJ2-1 and V is TRBV6-5, with D possibly matching TRBD2 (7 bases). The ends were cut back, 10 bases at V and 10 bases at J, with 14 bases in the middle. CDR3 length: 11 residues. Per germline, CDR1 MNHEY and CDR2 SVGAGI.

The chain combines TRBV6-4 with TRBJ2-1; 8 bases align to TRBD2. J gave up 6 bases and V 0 bases, and 4 bases lay outside the gene matches. The CDR3 is made up of 15 amino acids. CDR1 and CDR2 from the germline V gene are MRHNA and SNTAGT. The CDR3 DNA follows: TGTGCCAGCAGTGACTCTAGCGGGGAAGGCAATGAGCAGTTCTTC. Translation gives CASSDSSGEGNEQFF.

The CDR3 DNA reads as TGTGCCAGCAGCCGGCTAGCGTTCCACGAGCAGTACTTC. It yields the protein CASSRLAFHEQYF. The chain couples TRBV7-8 to TRBJ2-7; weak D call: TRBD2 (6 bases). The V end was cut by 5 bases, the J end by 5 bases, with 13 bases between. The germline gives CDR1 SGHVS, CDR2 FQNEAQ. CDR3 length equals 13 residues.

The gene calls are TRBV6-1 and TRBJ1-4, with 7 bases aligning to TRBD1. Germline V gene data show CDR1 as MNHNS and CDR2 as SASEGT. V trimming: 7 bases; J trimming: 4 bases; junction bases outside the gene matches: 6. The length of the CDR3 is 14 residues. The CDR3, as DNA: TGTGCCAGCACCTACAGGGGTCTTAATGAAAAACTGTTTTTT. It is translated as CASTYRGLNEKLFF.

The chain is built from TRBV10-1 and TRBJ1-2; no definite D call. V lost 9 bases, J lost 9 bases, and 8 bases lay in between. The CDR3 sequence is 9 residues long. Per germline, CDR1 WNHNN and CDR2 SYGVQD (reference sequence). This CDR3 is CARDCSYTF. Written as DNA, the CDR3 is TGCGCCAGGGACTGCAGCTACACCTTC.

The genes are TRBV19 and TRBJ2-7, with 10 bases identical to TRBD1. Germline-derived CDR1 and CDR2 are LNHDA and SQIVND (reference sequence). This CDR3 region has 13 residues. V dropped 7 bases and J dropped 6; count of bases not matched to a gene: 6. The CDR3 sequence is CASMGQGTSEQYF. For the CDR3, the DNA is TGTGCCAGTATGGGACAGGGGACATCCGAGCAGTACTTC.

The V gene is TRBV30, the J gene TRBJ2-1; D may be TRBD1 (7 bases). Germline assignment: CDR1 GTSNPN and CDR2 SVGIG (reference sequence). Between the trimmed V and J ends, which lost 4 bases and 5 bases, there was a span of 21 bases. The CDR3 is made up of 16 amino acids. The CDR3 bases are TGTGCCTGGAATTTCCGACAGGGACTCACCCACAATGAGCAGTTCTTC. Translating it yields CAWNFRQGLTHNEQFF.

V and J are TRBV9 and TRBJ2-2; a weak D match, TRBD1 (5 bases). The CDR3 runs 15 residues. CDR1 is SGDLS, CDR2 YYNGEE, per germline. The V end was cut by 1 base, the J end by 3 bases, with 10 bases between. CDR3 sequence reads: CASSVSLGDTGELFF. DNA of the CDR3: TGTGCCAGCAGCGTATCTCTAGGGGACACCGGGGAGCTGTTTTTT. The full variable domain, rest sourced from reference TRBV9 and TRBJ2-2, is DSGVTQTPKHLITATGQRVTLRCSPRSGDLSVYWYQQSLDQGLQFLIQYYNGEERAKGNILERFSAQQFPDLHSELNLSSLELGDSALYFCASSVSLGDTGELFFGEGSRLTVL.

The CDR3 region has the DNA TGCGCCAGCTCGCCCTACTCCGGGAGCAATCAGCCCCAGCATTTT. This encodes CASSPYSGSNQPQHF. V gene TRBV5-1 combines with J gene TRBJ1-5; D ambiguous. The ends were cut back, 7 bases at V and 1 base at J, with 15 bases in the middle. This CDR3 is 15 amino acids long. CDR1 and CDR2 (germline): SGHRS, YFSETQ.

The chain is built from TRBV10-2 and TRBJ2-5; tentative D call: TRBD2 (5 bases). The CDR3 contains 13 residues. Per the germline V gene, CDR1 is WSHSY and CDR2 is SAAADI. Trimming removed 3 bases from V and 5 bases from J, with 10 bases in between. The DNA for the CDR3 is TGCGCCAGCAGTGATAGAAGGACTGAGACCCAGTACTTC. Translation gives CASSDRRTETQYF.

J is TRBJ2-1 and V is TRBV27; a possible D gene is TRBD2 (6 bases). CDR3 length equals 16 residues. CDR1 and CDR2 from the germline V gene are MNHEY and SMNVEV (reference sequence). The ends were cut back, 4 bases at V and 6 bases at J, with 19 bases in the middle. CDR3 DNA: TGTGCCAGCAGTTCCCTACGGGACTTATCAGGCAATGAGCAGTTCTTC. Its translation: CASSSLRDLSGNEQFF.